The 22 T cell receptor beta chains in this list originate from one sample, sequenced in a study of tumor-infiltrating lymphocytes in localized non-small cell lung cancer. TCRdb keeps only in-frame clones here, not all; method: immunoSEQ multiplex PCR. The sample contains some 10,000 clones, around 60% of which appear only once. Material: lung tumor tissue. These receptor sequences come from a human donor with non-small cell lung cancer.

V gene TRBV9 combines with J gene TRBJ2-3; D unresolved. Trimming cost V 0 bases and J 2 bases, with 7 bases left between them. The CDR3 is 14 residues long. From germline, CDR1 is SGDLS and CDR2 YYNGEE. In nucleotides, the CDR3 is TGTGCCAGCAGCGTAGCTCATCCCACAGATACGCAGTATTTT. Amino acid sequence: CASSVAHPTDTQYF.

The chain is built from TRBV18 and TRBJ1-4; D uncertain. V shed 2 bases and J shed 4 bases, with 11 bases lying between them. The CDR3 sequence is 15 residues long. In germline, CDR1 is KGHSH, CDR2 LQKENI. Here the CDR3 reads CASSPMAASNEKLFF. The CDR3 region has the DNA TGTGCCAGCTCACCAATGGCAGCAAGTAATGAAAAACTGTTTTTT.

This chain joins TRBV18 and TRBJ2-4; TRBD2 might be the D (5 bases). This CDR3 is built from 17 residues. Germline assignment: CDR1 KGHSH and CDR2 LQKENI. Trimming removed 3 bases at V and 0 bases at J, with 15 bases between. CDR3 DNA sequence: TGTGCCAGCTCACCCCAAGGCGGCGGACTAGCCAAAAACATTCAGTACTTC. It encodes CASSPQGGGLAKNIQYF.

V is TRBV30 and J is TRBJ1-4, with a weak D call TRBD1 (5 bases). V was pared by 4 bases and J by 5 bases, with 11 bases between. This CDR3 has 13 amino acids. Germline CDR1 reads GTSNPN; CDR2 reads SVGIG (reference sequence). The CDR3 reads CAWTGLLNEKLFF. CDR3 in DNA: TGTGCCTGGACGGGACTCTTGAATGAAAAACTGTTTTTT.

This clone was picked up a small number of times. This sequence joins TRBV2 and TRBJ2-3, with TRBD1 as a possible D gene (6 bases). Trimming removed 7 bases at V and 1 base at J, with 12 bases between. This CDR3 is built from 14 residues. The germline gives CDR1 SNHLY, CDR2 FYNNEI. CDR3 in amino acids: CASNRGLGTDTQYF. In DNA, the CDR3 is TGTGCCAGCAATAGGGGGTTGGGCACAGATACGCAGTATTTT.

The rearrangement links TRBV14 to TRBJ2-3; D is perhaps TRBD2 (5 bases). The CDR3 consists of 16 residues. The V end was cut by 2 bases, the J end by 8 bases, with 20 bases between. Germline values: CDR1 SGHDN, CDR2 FVKESK. CDR3: CASSQFPGNSHGTQYF. In DNA, the CDR3 is TGTGCCAGCAGCCAATTTCCCGGGAATTCGCACGGTACGCAGTATTTT.

This clone was picked up a small number of times. This sample includes further DNA sequences coding for the same CDR3. V and J are TRBV5-1 and TRBJ1-1; 7 bases map to TRBD1. CDR3 length: 15 amino acids. Germline CDR1 and CDR2: SGHRS and YFSETQ. V was pared by 1 base and J by 1 base, with 4 bases of the junction left unmatched. The CDR3 here is CASSLSGTENTEAFF. For the CDR3, the DNA is TGCGCCAGCAGCTTGTCCGGGACAGAGAACACTGAAGCTTTCTTT.

The gene calls are TRBV4-2 and TRBJ2-3; 7 bases are shared with TRBD2. Trimming cost V 1 base and J 2 bases; bases outside gene matches: 6. The CDR3 runs 16 residues. Germline V gene sequence: CDR1 LGHNA, CDR2 YNFKEQ. The CDR3 region has the DNA TGTGCCAGCAGCCAAGGGGTAGCGGGCTTCACAGATACGCAGTATTTT. Protein product: CASSQGVAGFTDTQYF.

The chain links TRBV11-3 to TRBJ2-2; D not certain. V gave up 3 bases and J gave up 4 bases, with 12 bases separating them. This CDR3 region has 15 residues. In germline, CDR1 is SGHNT, CDR2 YENEEA. The CDR3 region has the DNA TGTGCCAGCAGCTTGGGCGGCGGTAGCACCGGGGAGCTGTTTTTT. Protein sequence: CASSLGGGSTGELFF.

V and J are TRBV6-5 and TRBJ1-2; 7 nucleotides agree with TRBD1. The length of the CDR3 is 15 residues. The germline V gene has CDR1 MNHEY and CDR2 SVGAGI. The junction had 9 bases not matched to a gene; V was cut back by 6 bases and J by 2 bases. CDR3 residues: CASSWTGRTNYGYTF. CDR3 coding DNA: TGTGCCAGCAGCTGGACAGGCCGAACAAACTATGGCTACACCTTC.

The CDR3: CASSVGQGTAYEQYF. CDR3 DNA sequence: TGTGCCAGCAGCGTGGGACAGGGGACCGCCTACGAGCAGTACTTC. The rearrangement links TRBV9 to TRBJ2-7; 10 bases are a match to TRBD1. V trimming: 2 bases; J trimming: 2 bases; junction bases outside the gene matches: 4. The CDR3 consists of 15 residues. The V gene's germline CDR1 is SGDLS and CDR2 YYNGEE.

This clone was observed once. The chain employs TRBV10-3 and TRBJ2-7; possible D gene TRBD1, 6 bases. Trimming removed 3 bases from V and 0 bases from J, with 18 bases in between. This CDR3 region has 17 residues. CDR1 is ENHRY and CDR2 is SYGVKD in the germline V gene. This chain's CDR3 is CAISDQGTGMSSYEQYF. CDR3 sequence (DNA): TGTGCCATCAGTGACCAGGGGACGGGAATGAGCTCCTACGAGCAGTACTTC.

The J gene is TRBJ2-7, the V gene TRBV5-6; a weak D match, TRBD1 (5 bases). Trimming cost V 1 base and J 2 bases, with 10 bases left between them. CDR3 size: 14 residues. CDR1 and CDR2 from the germline V gene are SGHDT and YYEEEE. The CDR3 region is CASSLWVTAYEQYF. The CDR3 DNA follows: TGTGCCAGCAGCTTGTGGGTGACAGCCTACGAGCAGTACTTC.

The CDR3 sequence is CASSVGLAGGAYNEQFF. The DNA of the CDR3 is TGTGCCAGCAGCGTAGGACTAGCGGGGGGGGCCTACAATGAGCAGTTCTTC. The chain links TRBV9 to TRBJ2-1; 14 positions agree with TRBD2. CDR1 is SGDLS, CDR2 YYNGEE, per germline. V shed 0 bases, J shed 2 bases, and the junction held 1 base outside the gene matches. CDR3 length: 17 amino acids.

This clone is categorized as medium-sized. The chain couples TRBV9 to TRBJ2-2; D unresolved. Germline values: CDR1 SGDLS, CDR2 YYNGEE. The CDR3 extends over 16 amino acids. V lost 4 bases and J lost 0, with 13 bases in between. The CDR3 spells CASSNKLGTNTGELFF. The DNA for the CDR3 is TGTGCCAGCAGCAACAAATTGGGGACGAACACCGGGGAGCTGTTTTTT.

This chain connects TRBV9 to TRBJ2-7, with D possibly TRBD2 on 5 matching bases. The CDR3 covers 14 residues. The V gene's germline CDR1 is SGDLS and CDR2 YYNGEE. Trimming shortened V by 0 bases and J by 4 bases, and 11 bases separated the two germline ends. In DNA form, the CDR3 reads TGTGCCAGCAGCGTAGGGGGAGATGGGTACGAGCAGTACTTC. Translated, it gives CASSVGGDGYEQYF.

This sequence joins TRBV10-1 and TRBJ2-3, with 12 bases fitting TRBD2. This CDR3 region has 20 residues. CDR1 is WNHNN, CDR2 SYGVQD, per germline (reference sequence). J was trimmed by 5 bases and V by 5 bases; bases with no gene match: 20. This CDR3 reads CASSPDRGILAGGRQDTQYF. CDR3 coding DNA: TGCGCCAGCAGTCCCGACAGGGGCATTCTAGCGGGAGGGCGTCAAGATACGCAGTATTTT.

The chain employs TRBV11-2 and TRBJ2-1; D is ambiguous. Trimming left V 1 base short and J 0 bases short, with 7 bases between. The CDR3 spans 15 residues. Germline V gives CDR1 SGHAT, CDR2 FQNNGV. CDR3 sequence reads: CASSLGLVSYNEQFF. As DNA, the CDR3 is TGTGCCAGCAGCTTAGGACTTGTCTCCTACAATGAGCAGTTCTTC.

This chain links TRBV5-6 with TRBJ2-1; possibly TRBD2 for D (5 bases). Germline V gene data show CDR1 as SGHDT and CDR2 as YYEEEE. The V end was cut by 4 bases, the J end by 10 bases, with 15 bases between. CDR3 length: 13 amino acids. The CDR3 loop reads CASSPGSALEQFF. The CDR3 DNA follows: TGTGCCAGCAGCCCGGGGTCCGCGTTGGAGCAGTTCTTC.

The V gene is TRBV18, the J gene TRBJ1-5; no definite D call. Deletions cut 2 bases from V and 5 bases from J, with 7 bases between. The CDR3 has 13 residues. Per germline, CDR1 KGHSH and CDR2 LQKENI. CDR3 coding DNA: TGTGCCAGCTCACCAGAGGTCCATCAGCCCCAGCATTTT. It specifies CASSPEVHQPQHF.

This clone was counted a few times. The chain has TRBV11-2 and TRBJ2-3, with a possible D match to TRBD2 (5 bases). Germline loops: CDR1 SGHAT, CDR2 FQNNGV. V lost 2 bases, J lost 2 bases, and 14 bases lay in between. There are 16 residues in the CDR3. CDR3 in amino acids: CASSLFLLLDTDTQYF. In DNA form, the CDR3 reads TGTGCCAGCAGCTTATTCCTCCTACTAGACACAGATACGCAGTATTTT.

The V and J genes are TRBV6-5 and TRBJ1-1; no definite D call. Deletions cut 5 bases from V and 3 bases from J, with 10 bases between. Germline loops: CDR1 MNHEY, CDR2 SVGAGI. This CDR3 is built from 13 residues. The CDR3 nucleotides read TGTGCCAGCAGTGAGGGCCTCCACACTGAAGCTTTCTTT. This encodes CASSEGLHTEAFF.